This is a list of T cell receptor beta chains from one sample in a study of post-analysis software for immune sequencing data. MiXCR, run by TCRdb on the PCR reads, gives a single entry per CDR3 protein. The data contain about 770,000 distinct CDR3 sequences, 46% of them seen just once; the ten biggest clones take up over 4.5%. The specimen was blood. All receptors derive from a girl aged 10 to 17 with multiple sclerosis. CDR3s include the opening cysteine and the closing phenylalanine or tryptophan. D genes are given only for firm matches. Size values are once, few and many counts, or a class for expanded clones, and some rows have none.

J,V,size,D,DNA,CDR3
TRBJ2-1,TRBV7-2,NA,TRBD2,TGTGCCAGCAGCTTAGCCTTCCTAGCGGGAGTCAATGAGCAGTTCTTC,CASSLAFLAGVNEQFF
TRBJ1-2,TRBV7-8,few,TRBD1,TGTGCCAGCAGCCAAGCGGAACAGGGGGCGCAGGGCTACACCTTC,CASSQAEQGAQGYTF
TRBJ1-2,TRBV5-1,NA,TRBD1,TGCGCCAGCAGCTTGGCTAGGGGGCCTCCTAACTATGGCTACACCTTC,CASSLARGPPNYGYTF
TRBJ2-3,TRBV4-2,NA,NA,TGTGCCAGCAGCCAAGAAAGGGGGTTCGAACTGGACTTTTCCGCGAGAGATACGCAGTATTTT,CASSQERGFELDFSARDTQYF
TRBJ2-3,TRBV5-5,NA,NA,TGTGCCAGCAGCTTGGAGAGGGGGGGGGTTGATACGCAGTATTTT,CASSLERGGVDTQYF
TRBJ1-4,TRBV30,few,NA,TGTGCCTGGAGGCCCGGACAGTTAAATGAAAAACTGTTTTTT,CAWRPGQLNEKLFF
TRBJ2-3,TRBV12-3/TRBV12-4,NA,TRBD1,TGTGCCAGCAGTTCTTCCGGGACAGGGATAACAGATACGCAGTATTTT,CASSSSGTGITDTQYF
TRBJ2-1,TRBV29-1,few,TRBD2,TGCAGCGTCCAGCGGGAGGGCCAAGGTGAGCAGTTCTTC,CSVQREGQGEQFF
TRBJ2-7,TRBV7-9,NA,TRBD2,TGTGCCAGCAGCCCTGCAAGCGGGAGGCCCTACGAGCAGTACTTC,CASSPASGRPYEQYF
TRBJ2-3,TRBV7-9,NA,NA,TGTGCCAGCAGCTCTCCTCCTCCGGGAGATCCCACAGATACGCAGTATTTT,CASSSPPPGDPTDTQYF
TRBJ2-3,TRBV28,NA,NA,TGTGCCAGCAAACAGGCCCCGGGGCCATACGAGAAAGCGCAGTATTTT,CASKQAPGPYEKAQYF
TRBJ2-3,TRBV9,NA,NA,TGTGCCAGCAGCGTAGATACTAGTTCAGCAGATACGCAGTATTTT,CASSVDTSSADTQYF
TRBJ1-5,TRBV20-1,few,NA,TGCAGTGCTAGTCAGGGCGGTCAGCCCCAGCATTTT,CSASQGGQPQHF
TRBJ2-7,TRBV7-3,NA,NA,TGTGCCAGCAGTAGAGGTTTGGGCTACGAGCAGTACTTC,CASSRGLGYEQYF
TRBJ2-1,TRBV7-2,NA,TRBD2,TGTGCCAGCAGCTTAGCCGGGACTAGTAAGTACAATGAGCAGTTCTTC,CASSLAGTSKYNEQFF
TRBJ1-1,TRBV6-1,NA,NA,TGTGCCAGCTCGGGACTCCTCATAGCTTTCTTT,CASSGLLIAFF
TRBJ2-5,TRBV7-2,NA,TRBD2,TGTGCCAGCAGCGGACGACTAGCGGGAGGACAAGAGACCCAGTACTTC,CASSGRLAGGQETQYF
TRBJ2-1,TRBV29-1,NA,NA,TGCAGCGTTGAACCCAGGGGTGTAACCTACAATGAGCAGTTCTTC,CSVEPRGVTYNEQFF
TRBJ2-5,TRBV12-5,NA,TRBD2,TGTGCTAGTGGGATTAACCCCGGACTAGCGGGAGGTCCCTGGTTCTACAATGAGCAGTACTTC,CASGINPGLAGGPWFYNEQYF
TRBJ2-7,TRBV4-2,NA,TRBD2,TGTGCCAGCAGCCACGTTGGACTAGCGGGAGCTTCCTACGAGCAGTACTTC,CASSHVGLAGASYEQYF
TRBJ2-7,TRBV12-3/TRBV12-4,many,NA,TGTGCCAGCAGTCCCCACTCCTACGAGCAGTACTTC,CASSPHSYEQYF
TRBJ2-1,TRBV18,NA,NA,TGTGCCAGCTCACCGGGCGAAGAGCAGTTCTTC,CASSPGEEQFF
TRBJ2-3,TRBV6-6,once,NA,TGTGCCAGCAGTTTCTCCACGGGGAGCACAGATACGCAGTATTTT,CASSFSTGSTDTQYF
TRBJ2-7,TRBV7-6,NA,NA,TGTGCCAGCAGCCACCCCGGGGGTAGCGAAGTTTCCAATGAGCAGTACTTC,CASSHPGGSEVSNEQYF
TRBJ2-1,TRBV4-3,many,TRBD2,TGCGCCAGCAGCCAAGATAACGGGAGGGAGAGCGAGCAGTTCTTC,CASSQDNGRESEQFF
TRBJ2-1,TRBV4-3,few,NA,TGCGCCAGCAGCCAGTCCGGTTACAATGAGCAGTTCTTC,CASSQSGYNEQFF
TRBJ2-1,TRBV5-1,NA,TRBD1,TGCGCCAGCAGCACCCTGACAGGGACGGCCTACAATGAGCAGTTCTTC,CASSTLTGTAYNEQFF
TRBJ2-4,TRBV20-1,NA,NA,TGCAGTGTCCGATCAATTAAGCAGTACTTC,CSVRSIKQYF
TRBJ2-3,TRBV4-3,NA,TRBD2,TGCGCCAGCAGCCAAACTAGCGGGAGAAGTTTAGATACGCAGTATTTT,CASSQTSGRSLDTQYF
TRBJ2-7,TRBV5-1,few,TRBD1,TGCGCCAGCAGCTTACTGGACAGGGCCTACGAGCAGTACTTC,CASSLLDRAYEQYF
TRBJ2-5,TRBV28,few,NA,TGTGCCAGCAGTTTATATCGGAGCCATAAGACCCAGTACTTC,CASSLYRSHKTQYF
TRBJ1-2,TRBV7-2,NA,NA,TGTGCCAGCAGCCCAGTTGGTGCGGGGCAGCTCCCGCCCTACACCTTC,CASSPVGAGQLPPYTF
TRBJ2-7,TRBV6-5,NA,TRBD2,TGTGCCAGCAGTTACTCGAACCTGAGCGGGAGCAAAACGGGTGAGCAGTACTTC,CASSYSNLSGSKTGEQYF
TRBJ1-2,TRBV20-1,NA,TRBD1,TGCAGTGCTAACTCCGGGACAGGGCAGTGGGGCTACACCTTC,CSANSGTGQWGYTF
TRBJ2-5,TRBV27,few,NA,TGTGCCAGCAGTTTGCGAAGGGATGAGACCCAGTACTTC,CASSLRRDETQYF
TRBJ2-2,TRBV15,NA,NA,TGTGCCACCAGCCCCCCAAACGGCGCCGGGGAGCTGTTTTTT,CATSPPNGAGELFF
TRBJ2-5,TRBV7-8,NA,NA,TGTGCCAGCAGCACCCGGGATGCCACGGTGGAGACCCAGTACTTC,CASSTRDATVETQYF
TRBJ2-3,TRBV12-3/TRBV12-4,NA,NA,TGTGCCAGCAGTACAGGGGGACTAGTTGAGACAGATGTGGAGTATTTT,CASSTGGLVETDVEYF
TRBJ2-2,TRBV3-1,few,TRBD1,TGTGCCAGCAGCCCGGGACAGGGGATTACCGGGGAGCCGTTTTTT,CASSPGQGITGEPFF